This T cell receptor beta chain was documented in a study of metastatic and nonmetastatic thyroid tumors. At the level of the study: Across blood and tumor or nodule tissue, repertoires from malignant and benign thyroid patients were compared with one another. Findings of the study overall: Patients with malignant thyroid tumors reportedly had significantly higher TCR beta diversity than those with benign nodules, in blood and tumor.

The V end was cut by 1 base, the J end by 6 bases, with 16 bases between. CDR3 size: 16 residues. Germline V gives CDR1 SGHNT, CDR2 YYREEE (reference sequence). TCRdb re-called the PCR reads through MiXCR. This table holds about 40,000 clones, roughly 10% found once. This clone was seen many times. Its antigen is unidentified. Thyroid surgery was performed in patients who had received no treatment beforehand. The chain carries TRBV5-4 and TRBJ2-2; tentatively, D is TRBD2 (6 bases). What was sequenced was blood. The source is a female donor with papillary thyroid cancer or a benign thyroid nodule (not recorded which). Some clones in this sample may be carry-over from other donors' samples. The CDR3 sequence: CASSLWPSVDPGELFF. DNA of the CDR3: TGTGCCAGCAGCTTGTGGCCTAGCGTCGACCCCGGGGAGCTGTTTTTT.